The entry below describes one T cell receptor (beta chain). What it recognizes is unknown. The sample originates from a study of shared clonotypes between healthy human individuals. Study results and limitations: Despite large depth, sorted-subset datasets appeared incompletely sequenced. With few donors, the genetic and exposure-history diversity represented was limited.

CDR3 length: 16 residues. Between the trimmed V and J ends, which lost 0 bases and 7 bases, there was a span of 15 bases. CDR1 and CDR2 (germline): LGHNA, YSLEER. The donor population consisted of healthy HIV-negative adults with no recent acute infections or vaccinations. Under the authors' procedure: From ImmunoSEQ came sequences covering only the junction and carrying no quality scores, so filtering differed. Generated by immunoSEQ multiplex PCR, the TCRdb table keeps only in-frame clones and is missing some. D and trimming were read from the DNA, whereas the V and J calls and clone size are those reported in that table. The sample holds a few million clones, 85% to 95% seen once.

The rearrangement links TRBV4-3 to TRBJ2-2; D is unresolved. Material for sequencing was naive CD4+ T cells from PBMCs. Subset in this sample: CD45RA+ positively selected. The sequence was collected from a man aged 18 to 29 in good health. Some clones in this sample may be carry-over from other donors' samples. In nucleotides, the CDR3 is TGCGCCAGCAGCCAAGAAGTGATACTATCCATCGGGGAGCTGTTTTTT. Its translation: CASSQEVILSIGELFF.